A selection of T cell receptor beta chains follows, all from one sample in a study of blood T cell repertoires in COVID-19. Profiled with immunoSEQ multiplex PCR; TCRdb holds only in-frame clones, not every one. The sample holds 65,000 to 70,000 clones, around 86% seen once. What was sequenced was peripheral blood. The receptors here all came from a man older than 75 with acute or convalescent COVID-19. Each CDR3 is given with its conserved first and last residue. The D gene is left open where the match is weak. Clone size, where shown, is once, few, many, or a class for clones that have expanded.

V	size	D	J	DNA	CDR3
TRBV30	NA	TRBD2	TRBJ2-3	TGTGCCTGGAGTACTGCGGGGGCAGATACGCAGTATTTT	CAWSTAGADTQYF
TRBV4-1	NA	NA	TRBJ2-1	TGCGCCAGCAGCCAAGACCAGCGGGAGCAGTTCTTC	CASSQDQREQFF
TRBV19	NA	TRBD1	TRBJ1-1	TGTGCCAGTAGTATAGAGCGACAGGGGAGTAGAAACACTGAAGCTTTCTTT	CASSIERQGSRNTEAFF
TRBV7-2	NA	NA	TRBJ2-1	TGTGCCAGCAGCTGGCTGTCCCTCTACAATGAGCAGTTCTTC	CASSWLSLYNEQFF
TRBV9	NA	NA	TRBJ2-7	TGTGCCAGCAGCCCATCTTCTCGGCGGGCCGAGCAGTACTTC	CASSPSSRRAEQYF
TRBV7-9	NA	TRBD2	TRBJ2-7	TGTGCCAGCAGCATAGCGGGCAGTTACGAGCAGTACTTC	CASSIAGSYEQYF
TRBV5-1	few	TRBD1	TRBJ1-5	TGCGCCAGCAGCTTGGATGGACAGGGCGCTCAGCCCCAGCATTTT	CASSLDGQGAQPQHF
TRBV9	NA	TRBD2	TRBJ2-2	TGTGCCAGCAGCGCACTAGCGGGAACGAACACCGGGGAGCTGTTTTTT	CASSALAGTNTGELFF
TRBV18	NA	TRBD2	TRBJ2-3	TGTGCCAGCTCACGCGGACTAGCCAGCACAGATACGCAGTATTTT	CASSRGLASTDTQYF
TRBV6-6	NA	NA	TRBJ2-3	TGTGCCGCCGTCGCAGGAGGAACGCAGTATTTT	CAAVAGGTQYF
TRBV11-2	NA	TRBD1	TRBJ1-1	TGTGCCAGCAGCTTAACGCTCCAGGGGGCTCGGACTGAAGCTTTCTTT	CASSLTLQGARTEAFF
TRBV4-1	few	NA	TRBJ1-3	TGCGCCAGCAGCCAAGGGACAGCTAGGGGGATACCCTCTGGAAACACCATATATTTT	CASSQGTARGIPSGNTIYF
TRBV12-3/TRBV12-4	NA	NA	TRBJ2-5	TGTGCCAGCAGTTTACACAGCCAAGAGACCCAGTACTTC	CASSLHSQETQYF